The next 24 T cell receptor beta chains were all read from a single sample in a study of T cells in Graves' hyperthyroidism and ophthalmopathy. RNA transcripts served as the template for amplifying TCR beta CDR3 regions. HTBI primers were used for first-round RT-PCR of the TCR CDR3. TCRdb reprocessed the multiplex PCR reads via MiXCR and lists one record per CDR3 protein. The sample comprises about 260,000 distinct CDR3 sequences, over 20% of which are singletons, and around 60% rests with the top ten. Sequences were obtained from blood. Receptors were obtained from a man between 25 and 39 years old with Graves' ophthalmopathy.

Comment on this clonotype: Being one base from a much bigger clone, this may be a read error. The rearrangement links TRBV12-3 or TRBV12-4 to TRBJ2-5, with 14 bases identical to TRBD2. The CDR3 has 16 residues. With 6 bases clipped from V and 3 bases from J, the junction kept 6 bases outside the gene matches. The CDR3 DNA is TGTGCCAGCAGGCCCCGACTAGCGGGAGGGGAAGAGACCCAGTACTTC. Protein product: CASRPRLAGGEETQYF.

This clonotype appeared a single time. A much larger clonotype is one base distant, so this may be a read error. The rearrangement uses TRBV24-1 and TRBJ2-1, with TRBD2 matching 9 bases. Germline-derived CDR1 and CDR2 are KGHDR and SFDVKD. The V segment lost 2 bases and the J segment 6 bases; nucleotides outside the gene matches: 7. The CDR3 sequence is 16 residues long. The CDR3 loop is CATSDSGGRACNEQFF. CDR3 DNA: TGTGCCACCAGTGATTCTGGCGGGAGGGCCTGCAATGAGCAGTTCTTC.

The table lists this clonotype with many counts. This rearrangement joins TRBV24-1 to TRBJ1-1, with D possibly being TRBD1 (6 bases). This CDR3 has 15 amino acids. V lost 5 bases, J lost 5 bases, and 17 bases lay in between. CDR1 is KGHDR and CDR2 is SFDVKD in the germline V gene. The DNA of the CDR3 is TGTGCCACCAGTGGTCGTGGGGGCGCGGGGACTGAAGCTTTCTTT. Translated, it gives CATSGRGGAGTEAFF.

The chain links TRBV7-6 to TRBJ1-2; the D is unclear. The CDR3 sequence is 16 residues long. CDR1 SGHVS and CDR2 FNYEAQ come from the germline V gene. Deletions cut 0 bases from V and 7 bases from J, with 18 bases between. The CDR3 here is CASSLARVPKEGGYTF. For the CDR3, the DNA is TGTGCCAGCAGCTTAGCCCGGGTTCCAAAGGAGGGTGGCTACACCTTC.

The table lists this clonotype with many counts. The genes are TRBV6-1 and TRBJ1-1; unclear D gene. Germline loops: CDR1 MNHNS, CDR2 SASEGT. V was clipped by 4 bases and J by 0 bases, with 6 bases between them. This CDR3 region has 13 residues. CDR3 in DNA: TGTGCCAGCAGTGCCCAAGTGAACACTGAAGCTTTCTTT. Translation gives CASSAQVNTEAFF.

This clonotype appeared many times. The chain combines TRBV5-1 with TRBJ2-1; TRBD1 matches 7 bases. The length of the CDR3 is 14 residues. V trimming: 4 bases; J trimming: 2 bases; junction bases outside the gene matches: 3. Per germline, CDR1 SGHRS and CDR2 YFSETQ. In DNA form, the CDR3 reads TGCGCCAGCAGCCAGGGGGAGACCTACAATGAGCAGTTCTTC. Translation: CASSQGETYNEQFF.

This chain uses TRBV6-1 with TRBJ1-5; D gene ambiguous. Germline CDR1 MNHNS, CDR2 SASEGT. The CDR3 extends over 14 amino acids. V lost 6 bases to trimming and J lost 4 bases, with 13 bases between them. The DNA of the CDR3 is TGTGCCAGCAGCCCTGCGGCCGGGAATCAGCCCCAGCATTTT. Encoded protein: CASSPAAGNQPQHF.

About this clonotype itself: Sequence at one end of the junction differs from germline and may be a read error. CDR3 nucleotides: TGTGCCAGCAGCTTCCCCCTTGGTAGCTTGAACACCGGGGAGCTGGTTTTT. Encoded protein: CASSFPLGSLNTGELVF. The J gene is TRBJ2-2, the V gene TRBV7-9, with D possibly TRBD2 on 5 matching bases. Germline-derived CDR1 and CDR2 are SEHNR and FQNEAQ (reference sequence). CDR3 size: 17 residues.

The table lists this clonotype with many counts. This rearrangement joins TRBV15 to TRBJ2-3, with 7 bases identical to TRBD2. The CDR3 has 16 amino acids. After removal of 0 bases from V and 2 bases from J, the junction contained 5 bases not matched to a gene. Germline V gene lookup returns CDR1 LNHNV and CDR2 YYDKDF (reference sequence). Here the CDR3 DNA reads TGTGCCACCAGCAGAGATGAAGCGGGGTTCACAGATACGCAGTATTTT. It translates to CATSRDEAGFTDTQYF.

This clonotype was detected only a few times. This chain joins TRBV20-1 and TRBJ2-3; possibly TRBD2 for D (5 bases). CDR3 length: 14 residues. Trimming took 5 bases from V and 4 from J, leaving 16 bases between them. CDR1 is DFQATT and CDR2 is SNEGSKA in the germline V gene (reference sequence). The DNA of the CDR3 is TGCAGTGCTCACCCCACCCGGAGGTCAGATACGCAGTATTTT. This translates into CSAHPTRRSDTQYF.

At least ten counts were recorded for this clonotype. The chain joins TRBV5-6 to TRBJ2-1; 10 bases agree with TRBD2. CDR1 SGHDT and CDR2 YYEEEE come from the germline V gene. V dropped 2 bases and J dropped 12; count of bases not matched to a gene: 11. The CDR3 runs to 15 residues. CDR3 DNA: TGTGCCAGCAGCTTACGGCTAGCGGGAGTATTAATGCAGTTCTTC. Its protein product is CASSLRLAGVLMQFF.

The table lists this clonotype with many counts. The chain is built from TRBV7-9 and TRBJ1-1; D remains unclear. This CDR3 spans 16 amino acids. Deletions cut 4 bases from V and 1 base from J, with 16 bases between. CDR1 and CDR2 from the germline V gene are SEHNR and FQNEAQ (reference sequence). The CDR3 DNA sequence: TGTGCCAGCAGCTCCCCTTACAGACACGAGAACACTGAAGCTTTCTTT. Protein sequence: CASSSPYRHENTEAFF.

The rearrangement links TRBV27 to TRBJ2-1; D ambiguous. This CDR3 has 11 residues. The ends were cut back, 10 bases at V and 10 bases at J, with 14 bases in the middle. CDR1 MNHEY and CDR2 SMNVEV come from the germline V gene (reference sequence). CDR3 nucleotide sequence: TGTGCCACCAAGAGTCTACTGGAGCAGTTCTTC. Residues: CATKSLLEQFF.

In its sample, this clonotype was seen many times. The V call is TRBV11-3, the J call TRBJ2-5, with a possible D match to TRBD1 (6 bases). The V gene's germline CDR1 is SGHNT and CDR2 YENEEA. Trimming took off 8 bases at V and 1 base at J, with 17 bases between the two ends. The CDR3 consists of 15 residues. CDR3 DNA sequence: TGTGCCAGCTCTCGGGCAGGGGTGGGCCAAGAGACCCAGTACTTC. Amino acids: CASSRAGVGQETQYF. Full variable domain (outside the CDR3, taken from reference TRBV11-3 and TRBJ2-5): EAGVVQSPRYKIIEKKQPVAFWCNPISGHNTLYWYLQNLGQGPELLIRYENEEAVDDSQLPKDRFSAERLKGVDSTLKIQPAELGDSAVYLCASSRAGVGQETQYFGPGTRLLVL.

This clonotype has only a few counts. The chain uses TRBV18 and TRBJ2-5; TRBD2 agrees at 7 bases. This CDR3 comprises 15 residues. The trim removed 2 bases at V and 5 bases at J, leaving 8 bases unmatched. The V gene's germline CDR1 is KGHSH and CDR2 LQKENI. CDR3 in amino acids: CASSPDRVREETQYF. The CDR3 coding sequence is TGTGCCAGCTCACCAGATCGGGTGCGGGAGGAGACCCAGTACTTC.

The table lists this clonotype with many counts. The rearrangement links TRBV2 to TRBJ2-1; perhaps TRBD2 as D (6 bases). The length of the CDR3 is 18 residues. Between the trimmed V and J ends, which lost 1 base and 11 bases, there was a span of 27 bases. CDR1 SNHLY and CDR2 FYNNEI come from the germline V gene. CDR3 coding DNA: TGTGCCAGCAGTGAAGGGGGCCCGGGACTCCCCCCGAACGGGAAGCAGTTCTTC. Translation gives CASSEGGPGLPPNGKQFF. The complete variable domain, with remaining parts taken from reference TRBV2 and TRBJ2-1, reads EPEVTQTPSHQVTQMGQEVILRCVPISNHLYFYWYRQILGQKVEFLVSFYNNEISEKSEIFDDQFSVERPDGSNFTLKIRSTKLEDSAMYFCASSEGGPGLPPNGKQFFGPGTRLTVL.

This clonotype was seen a few times. The rearrangement joins TRBV11-2 to TRBJ2-7, with TRBD2 identical over 8 bases. The germline V gene encodes CDR1 SGHAT and CDR2 FQNNGV. V lost 4 bases, J lost 0 bases, and 11 bases stayed unmatched. This CDR3 contains 17 residues. In DNA, the CDR3 is TGTGCCAGCAGCTGGGGTTTGGGTAGCGGGACCTCCTACGAGCAGTACTTC. Protein sequence: CASSWGLGSGTSYEQYF.

A remark on this clonotype: Since a much larger clone is just one base distant, this may be a read error. The J gene is TRBJ1-1, the V gene TRBV20-1; the D gene is possibly TRBD1 (5 bases). The CDR3 extends over 15 amino acids. CDR1 DFQATT and CDR2 SNEGSKA come from the germline V gene (reference sequence). Here the CDR3 reads CSAKTAERMNAEAFF. CDR3 bases: TGCAGTGCTAAGACAGCGGAACGTATGAACGCTGAAGCTTTCTTT.

This clonotype was recorded at least ten times. The chain recombines TRBV12-3 or TRBV12-4 with TRBJ1-2; 9 bases are shared with TRBD1. V was pared by 4 bases and J by 8 bases, with 11 bases of the junction left unmatched. There are 15 residues in the CDR3. CDR3 residues: CASSWNRGQLEGYTF. In nucleotides, the CDR3 is TGTGCCAGCAGTTGGAACAGGGGGCAATTGGAAGGCTACACCTTC.

This clonotype has at least ten counts. V usage is TRBV28 and J usage is TRBJ1-4; D is uncertain. The CDR3 totals 16 residues. Germline CDR1 MDHEN, CDR2 SYDVKM. V lost 5 bases to trimming and J lost 6 bases, with 19 bases between them. CDR3 in DNA: TGTGCCAGCAGTCCACACCACCGGGCCAATGATGAAAAACTGTTTTTT. Translating gives CASSPHHRANDEKLFF.

This clonotype was counted only a few times. The chain employs TRBV6-1 and TRBJ1-5; weak D call: TRBD1 (5 bases). CDR1 and CDR2 (germline): MNHNS, SASEGT. CDR3 size: 15 residues. The ends were cut back, 1 base at V and 7 bases at J, with 14 bases in the middle. CDR3 sequence: CASSEGEGTGQPQHF. In DNA form, the CDR3 reads TGTGCCAGCAGTGAAGGGGAGGGGACGGGCCAGCCCCAGCATTTT.

This clonotype was detected many times. The gene calls are TRBV4-1 and TRBJ1-4; 9 bases are a match to TRBD1. The ends lost 0 bases at V and 5 bases at J; junction bases unmatched: 4. This CDR3 is 16 amino acids long. Germline V CDR1 and CDR2: MGHRA, YSYEKL. The CDR3 protein is CASSQEGGTGNEKLFF. Written as DNA, the CDR3 is TGCGCCAGCAGCCAAGAGGGGGGGACAGGGAATGAAAAACTGTTTTTT.

The chain joins TRBV9 to TRBJ2-3; D is undetermined. Trimming took off 3 bases at V and 2 bases at J, with 10 bases between the two ends. CDR1 and CDR2 (germline): SGDLS, YYNGEE. The CDR3 has 14 amino acids. CDR3 DNA: TGTGCCAGCAGCGCCCCTGACCACACAGATACGCAGTATTTT. Translated, it gives CASSAPDHTDTQYF.

The rearrangement links TRBV5-5 to TRBJ2-7; D gene unclear. Germline CDR1 and CDR2: SGHKS and YYEKEE (reference sequence). Trimming took off 3 bases at V and 5 bases at J, with 9 bases between the two ends. The CDR3 sequence is 12 residues long. CDR3 in DNA: TGTGCCAGCAGCTCCCCCGTGGACGAGCAGTACTTC. It codes for CASSSPVDEQYF.